The source of this T cell receptor (beta chain) is a study of beta chain features in type 1 diabetes. A CD45RO/CCR7/CD25/CD127/CD95/CD27 panel sorted naive, central memory, regulatory and stem cell-like memory CD4+ cells. Expressed TCRB transcripts were sequenced because the entire RNA isolate underwent reverse transcription. Some clones are missing from TCRdb's copy, which holds only in-frame ones; the method was immunoSEQ multiplex PCR. The sample lists roughly 500,000 clones, around 30% seen once, with around 0.065% in the top ten. Trimming took 6 bases from V and 7 from J, leaving 7 bases between them. There are 10 residues in the CDR3. The V gene's germline CDR1 is DFQATT and CDR2 SNEGSKA (reference sequence). Study-level points and caveats: Significant though moderate, a shortening of TCRB CDR3s appeared in all four CD4+ subsets of Type 1 diabetes patients.

On this clone itself: Its antigen is undetermined. This CDR3 is also generated by other DNA sequences in the sample.

The receptor comes from a man aged 18 to 29 in good health. Material: naive CD4+ T cells from blood. The chain joins TRBV20-1 to TRBJ2-1, with unresolved D. The CDR3: CSAQRNEQFF. The CDR3 nucleotides read TGCAGTGCCCAACGGAATGAGCAGTTCTTC.